The 31 T cell receptor beta chains reported below all come from one sample, sequenced in a study of cytomegalovirus exposure and HLA in healthy donors. 13 Jbeta primers and 60 Vbeta primers were used for the PCR. TCRdb keeps only in-frame clones here, not all; method: immunoSEQ multiplex PCR. The sample includes around 100,000 clones, 55% to 80% of them seen just once. Input material: PBMCs. The receptors come from a woman in her 30s in good health and CMV-seronegative.

This clone was picked up a small number of times. The rearrangement links TRBV4-1 to TRBJ2-1; weak D call: TRBD2 (6 bases). Germline V gene lookup returns CDR1 MGHRA and CDR2 YSYEKL. Trimming removed 2 bases from V and 8 bases from J, with 16 bases in between. The CDR3 is made up of 15 amino acids. In DNA form, the CDR3 reads TGCGCCAGCAGCCAACCGGGACTCCTTTGGGATGAGCAGTTCTTC. Residues: CASSQPGLLWDEQFF.

The rearrangement joins TRBV4-2 to TRBJ1-2; 9 bases are a match to TRBD1. The trim removed 4 bases at V and 1 base at J, leaving 25 bases unmatched. Germline values: CDR1 LGHNA, CDR2 YNFKEQ. There are 22 residues in the CDR3. In DNA form, the CDR3 reads TGTGCCAGCAGCCCTCTTGATACAGGGGGCGCAGTGGGGATTCAGTTTAACTATGGCTACACCTTC. It specifies CASSPLDTGGAVGIQFNYGYTF.

The V gene is TRBV7-9, the J gene TRBJ1-1; weak D call: TRBD1 (6 bases). Trimming stripped 2 bases from V and 1 base from J, with 8 bases between. Germline V gene data show CDR1 as SEHNR and CDR2 as FQNEAQ (reference sequence). This CDR3 region has 14 residues. This CDR3 is CASSLQGTNTEAFF. CDR3 coding DNA: TGTGCCAGCAGCTTACAGGGGACGAACACTGAAGCTTTCTTT.

A single count supports this clone. J is TRBJ1-1 and V is TRBV7-3; D not certain. Germline V gene data show CDR1 as SGHTA and CDR2 as FQGTGA. The CDR3 has 15 residues. V was trimmed by 0 bases and J by 6 bases, leaving 14 bases between them. This CDR3 reads CASSLTRAVAAEAFF. The CDR3 DNA reads as TGTGCCAGCAGCTTAACGAGGGCGGTCGCGGCTGAAGCTTTCTTT.

The chain joins TRBV12-5 to TRBJ2-2, with a possible D match to TRBD1 (7 bases). CDR1 LGHNT and CDR2 FRNRAP come from the germline V gene. The CDR3 loop spans 15 amino acids. Trimming removed 6 bases at V and 6 bases at J, with 17 bases between. The chain's CDR3 is CASGPRGVKSGELFF. The CDR3 DNA sequence: TGTGCTAGTGGCCCCAGGGGGGTAAAATCCGGGGAGCTGTTTTTT.

Only a few counts were recorded for this clone. CDR3 residues: CATSSGSYNEQFF. The CDR3 bases are TGTGCCACCTCGTCCGGCTCCTACAATGAGCAGTTCTTC. The V and J genes are TRBV6-4 and TRBJ2-1; D is unresolved. V lost 10 bases to trimming and J lost 0 bases, with 10 bases between them. This CDR3 is 13 amino acids long. From germline, CDR1 is MRHNA and CDR2 SNTAGT.

This clone has a handful of counts. The chain recombines TRBV28 with TRBJ2-1; 7 bases agree with TRBD1. Trimming cost V 7 bases and J 0 bases; bases outside gene matches: 6. This CDR3 comprises 15 residues. CDR1 MDHEN and CDR2 SYDVKM come from the germline V gene. The CDR3, as DNA: TGTGCCAGCAACAGGGGCTTCCGCTCCTACAATGAGCAGTTCTTC. Its translation: CASNRGFRSYNEQFF.

This chain uses TRBV28 with TRBJ2-7; 13 bases are a match to TRBD2. The CDR3 has 15 residues. The germline V gene encodes CDR1 MDHEN and CDR2 SYDVKM. J gave up 6 bases and V 6 bases, and 8 bases lay outside the gene matches. The CDR3 sequence is CASSYPGTSGIEQYF. DNA for the CDR3: TGTGCCAGCAGCTATCCCGGGACTAGCGGGATCGAGCAGTACTTC.

This rearrangement joins TRBV11-2 to TRBJ1-5, with D tentatively TRBD1 (5 bases). The germline gives CDR1 SGHAT, CDR2 FQNNGV. This CDR3 has 14 amino acids. V dropped 1 base and J dropped 6 bases, with 10 bases sitting between them. The CDR3 DNA reads TGTGCCAGCAGCTTAGGCAGGGTCGGTCAGCCCCAGCATTTT. Translated, it gives CASSLGRVGQPQHF.

V and J are TRBV19 and TRBJ2-1, with TRBD2 matching over 8 bases. After removal of 6 bases from V and 8 bases from J, the junction contained 15 bases not matched to a gene. Germline V gene lookup returns CDR1 LNHDA and CDR2 SQIVND (reference sequence). The CDR3 is 16 residues long. The CDR3 here is CASRRRAGERGYEQFF. CDR3 DNA: TGTGCCAGTAGACGAAGAGCGGGAGAAAGGGGATATGAGCAGTTCTTC.

This chain joins TRBV30 and TRBJ2-7, with TRBD2 matching over 8 bases. V shed 4 bases and J 5 bases; nucleotides not matched to a gene: 10. The CDR3 has 14 amino acids. CDR1 and CDR2 (germline): GTSNPN, SVGIG (reference sequence). The CDR3 DNA reads TGTGCCTGGAACAGACCGGGACTAGACAACGAGCAGTACTTC. As protein: CAWNRPGLDNEQYF. The full variable domain, rest sourced from reference TRBV30 and TRBJ2-7, is SQTIHQWPATLVQPVGSPLSLECTVEGTSNPNLYWYRQAAGRGLQLLFYSVGIGQISSEVPQNLSASRPQDRQFILSSKKLLLSDSGFYLCAWNRPGLDNEQYFGPGTRLTVT.

This chain connects TRBV5-1 to TRBJ2-7, with D perhaps TRBD1 (7 bases). The CDR3 loop spans 15 amino acids. CDR1 SGHRS and CDR2 YFSETQ come from the germline V gene. V lost 4 bases to trimming and J lost 2 bases, with 16 bases between them. CDR3 loop: CASSSGPGQTYEQYF. The CDR3 DNA is TGCGCCAGCAGCAGCGGGCCGGGACAGACCTACGAGCAGTACTTC.

This clone was observed a few times. The chain links TRBV7-2 to TRBJ2-4; 12 bases are a match to TRBD2. CDR1 and CDR2 (germline): SGHTA, FQGNSA. The CDR3 length is 18 residues. Losses at the gene ends were 5 bases for V and 2 bases for J; bases not matched to a gene: 10. DNA of the CDR3: TGTGCCAGCAGCACCCGACTAGCGGGAGCAGGAACCAAAAACATTCAGTACTTC. Its protein is CASSTRLAGAGTKNIQYF.

The V call is TRBV4-1, the J call TRBJ2-7, with 7 bases lining up with TRBD2. CDR1 and CDR2 (germline): MGHRA, YSYEKL. The length of the CDR3 is 15 residues. With 1 base clipped from V and 3 bases from J, the junction kept 6 bases outside the gene matches. This CDR3 is CASSQVTGGDYEQYF. The CDR3 nucleotides are TGCGCCAGCAGCCAAGTCACGGGGGGAGACTACGAGCAGTACTTC.

The chain recombines TRBV6-6 with TRBJ1-5, with D unresolved. CDR3 size: 12 residues. V dropped 4 bases and J dropped 6 bases, with 7 bases sitting between them. Germline V lookup: CDR1 MNHNY, CDR2 SVGAGI (reference sequence). CDR3: CASSLMSQPQHF. CDR3 bases: TGTGCCAGCAGTTTAATGAGTCAGCCCCAGCATTTT.

This rearrangement joins TRBV27 to TRBJ2-5, with 9 bases matching TRBD1. The CDR3 consists of 15 residues. The V segment lost 5 bases and the J segment 2 bases; nucleotides outside the gene matches: 6. CDR1 and CDR2 from the germline V gene are MNHEY and SMNVEV (reference sequence). In DNA form, the CDR3 reads TGTGCCAGCAGTAGACTCGGGACAGGGCAAGAGACCCAGTACTTC. This gives the protein CASSRLGTGQETQYF.

This chain joins TRBV7-9 and TRBJ2-2; D is possibly TRBD1 (5 bases). The CDR3 covers 15 residues. V lost 5 bases to trimming and J lost 6 bases, with 16 bases between them. Germline CDR1 is SEHNR and CDR2 is FQNEAQ (reference sequence). The CDR3 coding sequence is TGTGCCAGCAGCCCGACAGACAGCCCACCCGGGGAGCTGTTTTTT. This codes for CASSPTDSPPGELFF.

The V call is TRBV5-1, the J call TRBJ2-2; maybe TRBD1 (5 bases). Trimming took 0 bases from V and 1 from J, leaving 7 bases between them. This CDR3 contains 15 residues. Germline CDR1 and CDR2: SGHRS and YFSETQ. This CDR3 reads CASSLARVNTGELFF. CDR3 bases: TGCGCCAGCAGCTTGGCCAGGGTGAACACCGGGGAGCTGTTTTTT. The full variable domain, completed using reference TRBV5-1 and TRBJ2-2, is KAGVTQTPRYLIKTRGQQVTLSCSPISGHRSVSWYQQTPGQGLQFLFEYFSETQRNKGNFPGRFSGRQFSNSRSEMNVSTLELGDSALYLCASSLARVNTGELFFGEGSRLTVL.

This sequence joins TRBV5-6 and TRBJ2-1; no reliable D call. Trimming stripped 4 bases from V and 1 base from J, with 15 bases between. Germline assignment: CDR1 SGHDT and CDR2 YYEEEE. The length of the CDR3 is 16 residues. The CDR3 nucleotides read TGTGCCAGCAGCCTGTCCCTGTCCTTGTCCTACAATGAGCAGTTCTTC. Translation gives CASSLSLSLSYNEQFF.

The V and J genes are TRBV7-3 and TRBJ2-2; 8 bases line up with TRBD1. V lost 4 bases to trimming and J lost 0 bases; unmatched junction nucleotides: 1. The CDR3 consists of 15 residues. Per germline, CDR1 SGHTA and CDR2 FQGTGA. CDR3 bases: TGTGCCAGCAGCTCACAGGGGGCGAACACCGGGGAGCTGTTTTTT. Translation: CASSSQGANTGELFF.

V is TRBV2 and J is TRBJ1-4, with D uncertain. V was shortened by 2 bases and J by 0 bases, with 10 bases between the two germline ends. This CDR3 is built from 16 residues. The V gene's germline CDR1 is SNHLY and CDR2 FYNNEI. The CDR3 DNA is TGTGCCAGCAGTGAATCCGCCTTAGCAACTAATGAAAAACTGTTTTTT. It translates to CASSESALATNEKLFF.

The rearrangement links TRBV4-1 to TRBJ2-1, with 12 bases lining up with TRBD2. The CDR3 runs to 16 residues. The V segment lost 4 bases and the J segment 8 bases; nucleotides outside the gene matches: 9. CDR1 is MGHRA and CDR2 is YSYEKL in the germline V gene. CDR3 nucleotides: TGCGCCAGCAGCCCCGGACTAGCGGGAACGGTCGATGAGCAGTTCTTC. This gives the protein CASSPGLAGTVDEQFF.

The table lists this clone with a few counts. J is TRBJ1-2 and V is TRBV7-2; TRBD1 agrees at 7 bases. Germline values: CDR1 SGHTA, CDR2 FQGNSA. With 6 bases clipped from V and 4 bases from J, the junction kept 8 bases outside the gene matches. The length of the CDR3 is 14 residues. CDR3 region: CASSAEAGGYGYTF. CDR3 bases: TGTGCCAGCAGTGCCGAGGCAGGGGGCTATGGCTACACCTTC.

This clone was found a few times. J is TRBJ2-1 and V is TRBV19, with 9 bases fitting TRBD1. Unmatched junction bases numbered 4, after V lost 4 bases and J lost 6 bases. Germline V CDR1 and CDR2: LNHDA, SQIVND (reference sequence). The length of the CDR3 is 14 residues. The CDR3 bases are TGTGCCAGTAGTAGGGGACAGGGTTTCAATGAGCAGTTCTTC. This encodes CASSRGQGFNEQFF.

The chain links TRBV28 to TRBJ1-1; TRBD1 might be the D (6 bases). The germline V and J ends were trimmed by 3 bases and 0 bases, with 14 bases remaining between them. Per the germline V gene, CDR1 is MDHEN and CDR2 is SYDVKM. This CDR3 is built from 16 residues. The chain's CDR3 is CASSFLSGTMNTEAFF. The CDR3 coding sequence is TGTGCCAGCAGTTTCCTATCCGGGACAATGAACACTGAAGCTTTCTTT.

The V call is TRBV11-1, the J call TRBJ1-1, with TRBD1 identical over 12 bases. From germline, CDR1 is SGHAT and CDR2 FQDESV (reference sequence). Trimming at V came to 5 bases and at J to 0 bases, leaving 4 bases not matched to a gene. The CDR3 runs to 16 residues. The chain's CDR3 is CASSGTGGWLNTEAFF. The CDR3 DNA reads as TGTGCCAGCAGCGGGACAGGGGGCTGGTTGAACACTGAAGCTTTCTTT.

The chain links TRBV9 to TRBJ1-4; D possibly corresponds to TRBD1 (6 bases). Trimming shortened V by 3 bases and J by 5 bases, and 14 bases separated the two germline ends. Germline V lookup: CDR1 SGDLS, CDR2 YYNGEE. The CDR3 has 15 residues. CDR3 coding DNA: TGTGCCAGCAGCGCGCAGGGGTTGGAAAATGAAAAACTGTTTTTT. Its translation: CASSAQGLENEKLFF.

This clone occurred a few times. The chain is built from TRBV6-5 and TRBJ1-1; D is uncertain. The CDR3 length is 15 residues. Trimming pared 4 bases from V and 1 base from J, leaving 13 bases between. CDR1 and CDR2 (germline): MNHEY, SVGAGI. The CDR3: CASSSFSTGNTEAFF. DNA of the CDR3: TGTGCCAGCAGTTCCTTTTCGACGGGGAACACTGAAGCTTTCTTT.

Concerning this clone itself: Distinct nucleotide sequences in the sample also encode this CDR3. The chain carries TRBV13 and TRBJ2-7, with 8 positions matching TRBD2. Trimming at V came to 5 bases and at J to 1 base, leaving 4 bases not matched to a gene. Germline CDR1 and CDR2: PRHDT and FYEKMQ (reference sequence). The CDR3 runs to 14 residues. CDR3 sequence (DNA): TGTGCCAGCAGCCCGCTAGCGGGTTCCTACGAGCAGTACTTC. Translating gives CASSPLAGSYEQYF.

In its sample, this clone was seen once. This rearrangement joins TRBV30 to TRBJ1-2, with TRBD1 as a possible D gene (6 bases). Germline CDR1 GTSNPN, CDR2 SVGIG (reference sequence). This CDR3 is built from 13 residues. The V end was cut by 8 bases, the J end by 5 bases, with 18 bases between. CDR3 in DNA: TGTGCCAAACGGGGGGGCAAGGGATATGGCTACACCTTC. Its protein is CAKRGGKGYGYTF.

J is TRBJ2-2 and V is TRBV4-2, with 8 bases that match TRBD2. Germline values: CDR1 LGHNA, CDR2 YNFKEQ. There are 16 residues in the CDR3. J lost 0 bases, V lost 0 bases, and 0 bases had no gene match. The CDR3 loop reads CASSQETSANTGELFF. CDR3 nucleotide sequence: TGTGCCAGCAGCCAAGAGACTAGCGCGAACACCGGGGAGCTGTTTTTT.